This T cell receptor (beta chain) stems from a study of CD8 T cells in ankylosing spondylitis. Findings and caveats of the study: Blood of patients with ankylosing spondylitis appeared to be characterized by a TCR beta motif of eight highly homologous variants.

TCRdb analysed the 5' RACE reads with MiXCR anew, one entry per CDR3 protein. The sample yields fewer than 550,000 distinct CDR3 sequences, 5.3% seen once. A few counts support this clonotype. Its antigen is currently unknown. Germline CDR1 is SEHNR and CDR2 is FQNEAQ (reference sequence). V lost 5 bases to trimming and J lost 0 bases, with 17 bases between them. The CDR3 covers 17 residues. The TCR sequence derives from a male donor with ankylosing spondylitis. The sequencing input was blood, either unsorted or a sorted T cell fraction (not recorded which). The V call is TRBV7-9, the J call TRBJ2-4, with D hard to call. CDR3 sequence (DNA): TGTGCCAGCAGCCCCCCGTTTAGGAGCCTAGCCAAAAACATTCAGTACTTC. As protein: CASSPPFRSLAKNIQYF.